These T cell receptor beta chains were read from a single sample in a study of T cell responses to AZD1222 COVID-19 vaccine. TCRdb's copy holds only in-frame clones and misses some; the assay was immunoSEQ multiplex PCR. The data show under 200,000 clones, with 85% to 95% seen just once and around 4% held by the top ten. The sequences come from peripheral blood, collected on day 0 of AZD1222 vaccination. All receptors come from an adult in good health. Both conserved end residues are part of each CDR3. Fields, in order: D gene, J gene, clone size, V gene, CDR3 DNA, CDR3 protein. D genes are given only for firm matches. Clone size is shown for a subset of rows, as once, few, many or a class of expanded clone.

>TRBD1|TRBJ2-3|.|TRBV2
TGTGCCAGCAGTGCGCTACCGGGACAGGGGCACCAAGCGCCGTCGACAGATACGCAGTATTTT
CASSALPGQGHQAPSTDTQYF
>.|TRBJ2-1|.|TRBV29-1
TGCAGCGTTGCCCCGGGACCAAGCTCCTACAATGAGCAGTTCTTC
CSVAPGPSSYNEQFF
>TRBD2|TRBJ2-3|.|TRBV5-4
TGTGCCAGCACTCCTCTTCTTGGCGGCGGGGGAGATACGCAGTATTTT
CASTPLLGGGGDTQYF
>.|TRBJ2-7|.|TRBV18
TGTGCCAGCTCACCTTGGTATTCCCGAGGAGATCAGAGTCCCTACGAGCAGTACTTC
CASSPWYSRGDQSPYEQYF
>.|TRBJ1-2|.|TRBV5-4
TGTGCCAGCAGCCTCGGGGCCCCCGCCGCTGGCTACACCTTC
CASSLGAPAAGYTF
>.|TRBJ2-3|.|TRBV11-2
TGTGCCAGCAGCTCCCCCCGTGTCGCAGGAAGAGATACGCAGTATTTT
CASSSPRVAGRDTQYF
>TRBD2|TRBJ2-5|.|TRBV9
TGTGCCAGCAGCCCCCGACTAGCGGGAAGGGTGGGAATCCAAGAGACCCAGTACTTC
CASSPRLAGRVGIQETQYF
>TRBD1|TRBJ1-3|.|TRBV18
TGTGCCAGCTCACCCGGGACAGGCGGAAACACCATATATTTT
CASSPGTGGNTIYF
>.|TRBJ2-2|.|TRBV12-3/TRBV12-4
TGTGCCAGCAGCCAGGGATGGGAGCTGTTTTTT
CASSQGWELFF
>TRBD2|TRBJ2-7|.|TRBV7-2
TGTGCCAGCAGCTTAACCGGGACTAGTTCTCGAGCGGCCTACGAGCAGTACTTC
CASSLTGTSSRAAYEQYF
>TRBD1|TRBJ2-3|.|TRBV20-1
TGCAGTGCTAGTTCTCCACAGGGGGCGATGGATACGCAGTATTTT
CSASSPQGAMDTQYF
>.|TRBJ1-1|.|TRBV19
TGTGCCAGTAAGGCAACCCCTCAGAACACTGAAGCTTTCTTT
CASKATPQNTEAFF
>TRBD1|TRBJ1-4|.|TRBV19
TGTGCCACCACAAGAGGACCCGGGACAGCTAATGAAAAACTGTTTTTT
CATTRGPGTANEKLFF
>.|TRBJ1-3|.|TRBV19
TGTGCCAGTAGCCAGGGAGCTGGAAACACCATATATTTT
CASSQGAGNTIYF
>.|TRBJ2-1|.|TRBV5-1
TGCGCCAGCAGCTTGGGGGGCTATCGGAGCTACAATGAGCAGTTCTTC
CASSLGGYRSYNEQFF
>TRBD2|TRBJ2-3|.|TRBV4-1
TGCGCCAGCAGCCAAGATCTAGCGGGATTCGCAGATACGCAGTATTTT
CASSQDLAGFADTQYF
>TRBD1|TRBJ1-5|.|TRBV10-3
TGTGCCACCTCTAACCGGGACAGCTCTTATAGCAATCAGCCCCAGCATTTT
CATSNRDSSYSNQPQHF
>TRBD1|TRBJ1-2|once|TRBV6-5
TGTGCCAGCAGTCCAGGGGGTGACTATGGCTACACCTTC
CASSPGGDYGYTF
>.|TRBJ1-1|.|TRBV15
TGTGCCACCAGCAGAGTTGCTGGCAGCGTGGGCAGTGAAGCTTTCTTT
CATSRVAGSVGSEAFF
>.|TRBJ1-2|.|TRBV7-9
TGTGCCAGCAGCTTAATTTCGCAGGGCGGAGGCTACACCTTC
CASSLISQGGGYTF
>TRBD1|TRBJ1-1|.|TRBV11-3
TGTGCCAGCAGCTGCGACAGGGTAACGGACACTGAAGCTTTCTTT
CASSCDRVTDTEAFF
>.|TRBJ2-7|.|TRBV2
TGTGCCAGCAGTGAGACCTCCTACGAGCAGTACTTC
CASSETSYEQYF
>.|TRBJ1-2|.|TRBV7-9
TGTGCCAGCAGCTTGCGACAGCATAACTATGGCTACACCTTC
CASSLRQHNYGYTF
>.|TRBJ2-5|once|TRBV9
TGTGCCAGCAGCGTAGCCCAGGGGCGGGGGATGCCCCAGTACTTC
CASSVAQGRGMPQYF
>.|TRBJ1-1|.|TRBV7-9
TGTGCCAGCAGCGAGGGTGAAGCTTTCTTT
CASSEGEAFF